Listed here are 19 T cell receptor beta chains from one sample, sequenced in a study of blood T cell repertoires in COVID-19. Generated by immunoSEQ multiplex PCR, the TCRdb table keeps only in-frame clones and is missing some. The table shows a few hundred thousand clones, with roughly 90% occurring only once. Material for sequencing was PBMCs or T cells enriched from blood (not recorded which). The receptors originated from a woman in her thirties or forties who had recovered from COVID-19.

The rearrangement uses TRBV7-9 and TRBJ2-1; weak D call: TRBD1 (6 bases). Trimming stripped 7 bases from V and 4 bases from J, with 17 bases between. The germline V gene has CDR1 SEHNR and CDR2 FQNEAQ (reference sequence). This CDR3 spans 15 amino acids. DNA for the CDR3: TGTGCCAGCACCGAAACAGGGACCACTTACAATGAGCAGTTCTTC. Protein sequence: CASTETGTTYNEQFF.

The CDR3 spells CATSDGTATGELFF. The CDR3 bases are TGTGCCACCAGTGATGGGACAGCTACCGGGGAGCTGTTTTTT. The chain has TRBV24-1 and TRBJ2-2; 7 bases line up with TRBD1. The V segment lost 3 bases and the J segment 5 bases; nucleotides outside the gene matches: 2. The CDR3 is 14 residues long. Per the germline V gene, CDR1 is KGHDR and CDR2 is SFDVKD.

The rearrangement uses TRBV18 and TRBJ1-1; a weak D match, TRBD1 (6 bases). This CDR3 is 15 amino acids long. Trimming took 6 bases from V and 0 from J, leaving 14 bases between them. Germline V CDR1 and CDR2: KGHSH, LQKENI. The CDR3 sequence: CASSTGGALNTEAFF. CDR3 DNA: TGTGCCAGCTCGACGGGGGGGGCCCTGAACACTGAAGCTTTCTTT.

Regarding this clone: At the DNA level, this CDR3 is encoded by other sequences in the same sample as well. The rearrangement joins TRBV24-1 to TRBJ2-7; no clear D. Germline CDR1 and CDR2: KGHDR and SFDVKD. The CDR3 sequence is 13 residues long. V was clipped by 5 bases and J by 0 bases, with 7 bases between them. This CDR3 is CATSGAGSYEQYF. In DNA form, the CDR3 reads TGTGCCACCAGTGGTGCAGGCTCCTACGAGCAGTACTTC.

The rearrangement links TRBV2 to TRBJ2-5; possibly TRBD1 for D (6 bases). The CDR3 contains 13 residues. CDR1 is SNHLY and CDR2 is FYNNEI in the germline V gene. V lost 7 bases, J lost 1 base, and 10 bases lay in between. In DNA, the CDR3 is TGTGCCAGCACTTGGACAGCCCAAGAGACCCAGTACTTC. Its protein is CASTWTAQETQYF. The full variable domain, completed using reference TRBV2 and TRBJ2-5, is EPEVTQTPSHQVTQMGQEVILRCVPISNHLYFYWYRQILGQKVEFLVSFYNNEISEKSEIFDDQFSVERPDGSNFTLKIRSTKLEDSAMYFCASTWTAQETQYFGPGTRLLVL.

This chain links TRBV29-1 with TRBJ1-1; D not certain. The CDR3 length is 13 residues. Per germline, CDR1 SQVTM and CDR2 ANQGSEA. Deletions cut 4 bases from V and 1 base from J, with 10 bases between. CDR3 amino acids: CSVAGLGNTEAFF. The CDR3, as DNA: TGCAGCGTTGCTGGGCTTGGGAACACTGAAGCTTTCTTT.

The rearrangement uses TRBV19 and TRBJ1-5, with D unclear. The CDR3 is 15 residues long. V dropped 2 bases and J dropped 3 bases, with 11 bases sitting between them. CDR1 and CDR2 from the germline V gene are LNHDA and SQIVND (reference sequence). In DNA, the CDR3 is TGTGCCAGTAGTATATCTTGGCAAAACAATCAGCCCCAGCATTTT. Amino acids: CASSISWQNNQPQHF.

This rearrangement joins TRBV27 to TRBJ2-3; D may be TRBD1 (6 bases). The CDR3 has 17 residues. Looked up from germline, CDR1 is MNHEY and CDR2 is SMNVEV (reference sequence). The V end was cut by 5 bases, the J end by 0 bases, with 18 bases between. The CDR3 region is CASSMITTGRSTDTQYF. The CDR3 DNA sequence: TGTGCCAGCAGTATGATAACGACAGGACGGAGCACAGATACGCAGTATTTT.

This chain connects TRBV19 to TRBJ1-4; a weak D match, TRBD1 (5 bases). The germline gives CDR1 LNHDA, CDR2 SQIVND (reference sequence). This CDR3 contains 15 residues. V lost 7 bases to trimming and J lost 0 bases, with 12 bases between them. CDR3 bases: TGTGCCAGTACCTCCTCAGGGACAACTAATGAAAAACTGTTTTTT. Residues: CASTSSGTTNEKLFF.

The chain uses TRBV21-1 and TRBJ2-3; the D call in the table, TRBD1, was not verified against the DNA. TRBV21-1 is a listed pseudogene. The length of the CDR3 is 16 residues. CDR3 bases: TGTGCCAGCAGCCTCAGGGGGCTTGGGGACACAGATACGCAGTATTTT. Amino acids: CASSLRGLGDTDTQYF.

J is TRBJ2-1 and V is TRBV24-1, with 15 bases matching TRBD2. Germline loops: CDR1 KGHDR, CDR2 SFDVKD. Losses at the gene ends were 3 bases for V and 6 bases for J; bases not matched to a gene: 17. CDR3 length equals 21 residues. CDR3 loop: CATSDPAAGLAGGVRGNEQFF. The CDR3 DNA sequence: TGTGCCACCAGTGATCCCGCCGCCGGACTAGCGGGAGGGGTTCGGGGCAATGAGCAGTTCTTC.

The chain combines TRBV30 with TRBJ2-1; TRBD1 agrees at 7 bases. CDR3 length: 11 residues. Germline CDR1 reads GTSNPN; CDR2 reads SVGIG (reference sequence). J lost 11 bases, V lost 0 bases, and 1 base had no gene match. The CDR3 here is CAWSVGGKQFF. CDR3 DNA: TGTGCCTGGAGTGTAGGGGGCAAGCAGTTCTTC.

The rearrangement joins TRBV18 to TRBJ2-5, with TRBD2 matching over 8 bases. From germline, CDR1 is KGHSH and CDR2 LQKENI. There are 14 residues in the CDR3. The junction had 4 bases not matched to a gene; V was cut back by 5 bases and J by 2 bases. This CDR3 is CASSISGTQETQYF. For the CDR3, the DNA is TGTGCCAGCTCAATTAGCGGGACTCAAGAGACCCAGTACTTC.

CDR3 nucleotides: TGTGCCACCAGTGCCCAAGGGGGCGCTTTCCCCGTTGGCACCTTC. It codes for CATSAQGGAFPVGTF. V and J are TRBV24-1 and TRBJ1-2; TRBD1 matches 7 bases. This CDR3 region has 15 residues. CDR1 is KGHDR, CDR2 SFDVKD, per germline. V lost 5 bases and J lost 13; bases outside the gene matches: 18.

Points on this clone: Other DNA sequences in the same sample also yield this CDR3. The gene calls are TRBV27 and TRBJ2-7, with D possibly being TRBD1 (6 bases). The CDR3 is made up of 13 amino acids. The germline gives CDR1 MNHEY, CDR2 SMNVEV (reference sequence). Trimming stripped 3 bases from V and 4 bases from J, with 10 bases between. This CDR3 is CASSFTGSYEQYF. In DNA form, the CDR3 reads TGTGCCAGCAGTTTCACAGGGTCTTACGAGCAGTACTTC.

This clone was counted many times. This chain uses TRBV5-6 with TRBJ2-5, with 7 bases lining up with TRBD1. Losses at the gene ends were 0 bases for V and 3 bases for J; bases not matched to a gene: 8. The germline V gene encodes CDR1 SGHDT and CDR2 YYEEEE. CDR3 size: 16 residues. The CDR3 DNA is TGTGCCAGCAGCTTGGACCCCACAGGGGTTGAAGAGACCCAGTACTTC. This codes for CASSLDPTGVEETQYF.

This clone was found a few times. The CDR3 DNA follows: TGTGCCAGCAGCCACATGGGACTAGCGGGAGCTCGAATATCCTACGAGCAGTACTTC. Encoded protein: CASSHMGLAGARISYEQYF. This chain links TRBV3-1 (or the pseudogene TRBV3-2) with TRBJ2-7; 14 bases agree with TRBD2. Germline lookup yields CDR1 LGHDT and CDR2 YNNKEL (reference sequence). The CDR3 extends over 19 amino acids. Unmatched junction bases numbered 11, after V lost 3 bases and J lost 1 base.

In nucleotides, the CDR3 is TGTGCCAGCAGTTCAATCGACAAGAACACTGAAGCTTTCTTT. Translated: CASSSIDKNTEAFF. This sequence joins TRBV13 and TRBJ1-1, with D uncertain. CDR1 PRHDT and CDR2 FYEKMQ come from the germline V gene (reference sequence). The CDR3 sequence is 14 residues long. Trimming took off 6 bases at V and 1 base at J, with 12 bases between the two ends.

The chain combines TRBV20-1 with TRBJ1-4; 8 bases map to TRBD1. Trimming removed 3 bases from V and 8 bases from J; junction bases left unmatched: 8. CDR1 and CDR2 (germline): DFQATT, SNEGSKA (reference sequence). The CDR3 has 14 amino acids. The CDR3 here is CSASSRTGKEKLFF. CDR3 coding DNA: TGCAGTGCTAGTTCTCGGACAGGGAAGGAAAAACTGTTTTTT.